Below, one T cell receptor beta chain is given with its context. This record comes from a study of T cell changes during pregnancy in multiple sclerosis. Clones were read by immunoSEQ multiplex PCR, and TCRdb kept only the in-frame ones, dropping some. Altogether about 60,000 clones are present, around 90% being singletons, with the ten largest covering roughly 0.2%. Here the sequenced sample was CD4+ T cells from peripheral blood mononuclear cells, taken in the second trimester of pregnancy. This receptor was taken from a female donor with multiple sclerosis, enrolled in a pregnancy study.

CDR3 sequence (DNA): TGTGCCAGCAGCGTAGGTAGCGGGAAGAGCTCCTACGAGCAGTACTTC. This translates into CASSVGSGKSSYEQYF. This rearrangement joins TRBV9 to TRBJ2-7, with TRBD2 identical over 8 bases. The CDR3 sequence is 16 residues long. The trim removed 0 bases at V and 0 bases at J, leaving 5 bases unmatched. Germline V CDR1 and CDR2: SGDLS, YYNGEE.